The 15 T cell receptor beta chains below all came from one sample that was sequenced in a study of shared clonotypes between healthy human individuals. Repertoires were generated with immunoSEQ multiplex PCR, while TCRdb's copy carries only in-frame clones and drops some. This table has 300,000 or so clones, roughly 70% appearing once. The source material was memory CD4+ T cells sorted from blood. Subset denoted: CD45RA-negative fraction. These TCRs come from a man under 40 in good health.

CDR3 sequence reads: CASSADSSSYNEQFF. CDR3 in DNA: TGCGCCAGCAGCGCTGACAGTTCCTCCTACAATGAGCAGTTCTTC. The chain uses TRBV5-1 and TRBJ2-1, with D possibly TRBD1 on 5 matching bases. The V and J ends lost 4 bases and 0 bases respectively, with 11 bases between them. Germline V gives CDR1 SGHRS, CDR2 YFSETQ. The CDR3 loop spans 15 amino acids.

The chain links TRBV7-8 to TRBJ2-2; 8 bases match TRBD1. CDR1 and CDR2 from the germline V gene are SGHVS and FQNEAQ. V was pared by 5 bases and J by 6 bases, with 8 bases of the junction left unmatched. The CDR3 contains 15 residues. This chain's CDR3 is CASSTGGLFSGELFF. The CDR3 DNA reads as TGTGCCAGCAGCACAGGGGGACTCTTCTCCGGGGAGCTGTTTTTT.

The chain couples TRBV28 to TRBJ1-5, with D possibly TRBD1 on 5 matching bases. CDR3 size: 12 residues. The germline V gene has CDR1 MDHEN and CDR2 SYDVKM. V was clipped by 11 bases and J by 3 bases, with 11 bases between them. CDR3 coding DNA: TGTGCCTATGGGGGGAACAATCAGCCCCAGCATTTT. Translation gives CAYGGNNQPQHF.

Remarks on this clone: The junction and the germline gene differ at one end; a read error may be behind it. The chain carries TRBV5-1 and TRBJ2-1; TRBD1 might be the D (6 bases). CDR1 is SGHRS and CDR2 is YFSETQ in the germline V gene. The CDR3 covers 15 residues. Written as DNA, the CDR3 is TGCGCCAGCAGCTTGGAGGGGACACCTTACAATGAGCAGCTCTTC. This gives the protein CASSLEGTPYNEQLF.

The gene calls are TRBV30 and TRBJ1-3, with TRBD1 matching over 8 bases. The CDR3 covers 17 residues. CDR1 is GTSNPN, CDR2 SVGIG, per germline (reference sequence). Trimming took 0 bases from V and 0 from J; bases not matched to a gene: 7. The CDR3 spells CAWSVRQGAHSGNTIYF. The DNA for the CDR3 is TGTGCCTGGAGTGTCCGGCAGGGGGCCCACTCTGGAAACACCATATATTTT.

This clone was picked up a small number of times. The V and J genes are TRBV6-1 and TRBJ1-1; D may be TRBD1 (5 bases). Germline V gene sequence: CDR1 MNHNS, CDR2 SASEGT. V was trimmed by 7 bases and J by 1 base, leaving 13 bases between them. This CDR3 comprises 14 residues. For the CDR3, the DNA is TGTGCCAGCAAGCTGGACACCTCGAACACTGAAGCTTTCTTT. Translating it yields CASKLDTSNTEAFF.

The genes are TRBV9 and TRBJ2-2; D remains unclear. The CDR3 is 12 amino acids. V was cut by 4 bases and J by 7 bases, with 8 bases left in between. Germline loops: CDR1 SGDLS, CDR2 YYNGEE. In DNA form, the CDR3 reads TGTGCCAGCAGCCCTATAAGCGGGGAGCTGTTTTTT. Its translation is CASSPISGELFF.

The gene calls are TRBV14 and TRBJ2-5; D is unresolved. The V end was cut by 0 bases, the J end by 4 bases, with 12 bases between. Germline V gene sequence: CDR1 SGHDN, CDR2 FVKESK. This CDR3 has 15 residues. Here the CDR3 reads CASSQELYPGETQYF. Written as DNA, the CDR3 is TGTGCCAGCAGCCAAGAACTCTACCCAGGAGAGACCCAGTACTTC.

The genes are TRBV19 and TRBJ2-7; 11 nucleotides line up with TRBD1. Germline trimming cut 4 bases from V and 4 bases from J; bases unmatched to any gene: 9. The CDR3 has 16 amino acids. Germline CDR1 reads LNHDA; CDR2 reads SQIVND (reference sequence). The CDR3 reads CASSTNPGTGGYEQYF. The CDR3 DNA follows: TGTGCCAGTAGTACCAACCCGGGGACAGGGGGTTACGAGCAGTACTTC.

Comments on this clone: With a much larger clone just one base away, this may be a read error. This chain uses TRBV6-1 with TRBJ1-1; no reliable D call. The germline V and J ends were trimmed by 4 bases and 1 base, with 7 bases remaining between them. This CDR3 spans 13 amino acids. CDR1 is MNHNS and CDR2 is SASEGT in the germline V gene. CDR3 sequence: CASSGRGNTEAFF. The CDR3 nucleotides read TGTGCCAGCAGTGGACGGGGGAACACTGAAGCTTTCTTT.

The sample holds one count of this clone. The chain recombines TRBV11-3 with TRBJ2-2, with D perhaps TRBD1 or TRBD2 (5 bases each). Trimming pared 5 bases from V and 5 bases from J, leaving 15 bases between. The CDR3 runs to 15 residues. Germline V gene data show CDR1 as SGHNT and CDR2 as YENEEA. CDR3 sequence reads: CASSREGQRTGELFF. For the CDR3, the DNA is TGTGCCAGCAGCCGCGAGGGGCAAAGGACCGGGGAGCTGTTTTTT.

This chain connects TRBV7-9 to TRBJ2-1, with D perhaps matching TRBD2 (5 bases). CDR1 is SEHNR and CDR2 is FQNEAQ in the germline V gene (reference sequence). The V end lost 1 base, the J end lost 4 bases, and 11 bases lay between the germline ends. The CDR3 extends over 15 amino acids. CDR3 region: CASSLGAGVYNEQFF. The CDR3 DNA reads TGTGCCAGCAGCTTAGGGGCGGGCGTATACAATGAGCAGTTCTTC.

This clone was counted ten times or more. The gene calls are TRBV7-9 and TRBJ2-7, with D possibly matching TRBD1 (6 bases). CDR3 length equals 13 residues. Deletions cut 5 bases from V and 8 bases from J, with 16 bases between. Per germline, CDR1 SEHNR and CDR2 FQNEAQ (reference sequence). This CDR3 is CASSITTGSKQYF. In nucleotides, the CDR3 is TGTGCCAGCAGCATAACGACAGGTAGTAAGCAGTACTTC.

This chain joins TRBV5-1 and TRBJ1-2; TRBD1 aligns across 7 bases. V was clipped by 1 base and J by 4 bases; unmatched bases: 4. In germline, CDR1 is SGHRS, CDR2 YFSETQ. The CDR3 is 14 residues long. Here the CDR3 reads CASSLTGEGYGYTF. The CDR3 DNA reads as TGCGCCAGCAGCTTGACAGGGGAGGGCTATGGCTACACCTTC.

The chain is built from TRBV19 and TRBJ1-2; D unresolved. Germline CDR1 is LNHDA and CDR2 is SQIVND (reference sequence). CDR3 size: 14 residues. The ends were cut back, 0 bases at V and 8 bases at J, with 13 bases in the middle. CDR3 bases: TGTGCCAGTAGTATAGACGGGAGCACTGGCGGCTACACCTTC. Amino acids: CASSIDGSTGGYTF.